These 15 T cell receptor beta chains came from one sample sequenced in a study of T cells in Graves' hyperthyroidism and ophthalmopathy. The CDR3 regions of TCR beta were amplified from RNA transcripts. First-round RT-PCR with HTBI primers amplified the TCR CDR3 region. One entry per CDR3 protein results from TCRdb running MiXCR on the multiplex PCR reads. The sample records under 400,000 distinct CDR3 sequences, approximately 15% being singletons. Sequencing was performed on blood. These receptors all stem from a woman aged 55-69 years with Graves' hyperthyroidism.

V is TRBV9 and J is TRBJ1-2; D gene unclear. This CDR3 comprises 14 residues. CDR1 is SGDLS and CDR2 is YYNGEE in the germline V gene. Trimming took off 3 bases at V and 2 bases at J, with 11 bases between the two ends. The CDR3 loop reads CASSAGIQNYGYTF. The CDR3 DNA reads as TGTGCCAGCAGCGCCGGGATCCAAAACTATGGCTACACCTTC.

The rearrangement joins TRBV6-1 to TRBJ2-1; 7 nucleotides match TRBD2. CDR1 and CDR2 from the germline V gene are MNHNS and SASEGT. This CDR3 contains 14 residues. With V trimmed by 8 bases and J by 7 bases, 11 bases remained unmatched. CDR3 bases: TGTGCCAGCGGCCGGGGGAGGGGTGTAAATGAGCAGTTCTTC. It is translated as CASGRGRGVNEQFF.

This clonotype was picked up many times. This chain joins TRBV7-9 and TRBJ1-1; D unclear. Per germline, CDR1 SEHNR and CDR2 FQNEAQ (reference sequence). V lost 4 bases to trimming and J lost 1 base, with 7 bases between them. The CDR3 extends over 13 amino acids. CDR3 region: CASSSSGNTEAFF. CDR3 bases: TGTGCCAGCAGCTCGTCGGGGAACACTGAAGCTTTCTTT.

The chain uses TRBV18 and TRBJ2-7; the D gene is possibly TRBD1 (6 bases). Trimming removed 8 bases at V and 2 bases at J, with 16 bases between. In germline, CDR1 is KGHSH, CDR2 LQKENI. The length of the CDR3 is 14 residues. The CDR3 protein is CASSPLGQAYEQYF. The CDR3 DNA sequence: TGTGCCAGCAGCCCCTTGGGACAAGCCTACGAGCAGTACTTC.

This clonotype was counted ten times or more. The chain recombines TRBV11-2 with TRBJ2-2; either TRBD1 or TRBD2 may fit D (5 bases each). The CDR3 extends over 18 amino acids. V lost 1 base to trimming and J lost 1 base, with 16 bases between them. Germline CDR1 reads SGHAT; CDR2 reads FQNNGV. CDR3 amino acids: CASSLVTRWGMNTGELFF. The CDR3 region has the DNA TGTGCCAGCAGCTTAGTAACCAGGTGGGGGATGAACACCGGGGAGCTGTTTTTT.

This clonotype has a count of ten or more. The chain carries TRBV19 and TRBJ1-1; TRBD1 matches 10 bases. The J segment lost 2 bases and the V segment lost 6 bases, leaving 9 bases of the junction unmatched. The CDR3 covers 16 residues. In germline, CDR1 is LNHDA, CDR2 SQIVND (reference sequence). CDR3 sequence reads: CASSRRGDRGNTEAFF. The CDR3 region has the DNA TGTGCCAGTAGCCGAAGGGGGGACAGGGGAAACACTGAAGCTTTCTTT.

This clonotype was found many times. The genes are TRBV7-2 and TRBJ2-1; no clear D. V was trimmed by 3 bases and J by 2 bases, leaving 8 bases between them. Germline values: CDR1 SGHTA, CDR2 FQGNSA. The CDR3 runs to 14 residues. The CDR3: CASSFAAAYNEQFF. Here the CDR3 DNA reads TGTGCCAGCAGCTTCGCTGCGGCCTACAATGAGCAGTTCTTC.

This clonotype was seen repeatedly, ten times or more. The chain employs TRBV20-1 and TRBJ2-1, with 10 positions matching TRBD2. Germline trimming cut 4 bases from V and 9 bases from J; bases unmatched to any gene: 12. Germline V gene lookup returns CDR1 DFQATT and CDR2 SNEGSKA (reference sequence). The CDR3 is made up of 15 amino acids. The CDR3: CSATPASGSLGEQFF. The CDR3 DNA reads TGCAGTGCTACCCCGGCTAGCGGGAGTTTGGGTGAGCAGTTCTTC.

This clonotype was detected only a few times. The chain is built from TRBV7-9 and TRBJ1-6; D might be TRBD1 (5 bases). With 5 bases removed from V and 6 bases from J, the gap between germline ends came to 11 bases. Germline V gives CDR1 SEHNR, CDR2 FQNEAQ (reference sequence). The CDR3 length is 14 residues. CDR3 protein: CASSAGLINSPLHF. CDR3 coding DNA: TGTGCCAGCAGCGCGGGACTCATTAATTCACCCCTCCACTTT. Full variable domain (missing parts from reference TRBV7-9 and TRBJ1-6): DTGVSQNPRHKITKRGQNVTFRCDPISEHNRLYWYRQTLGQGPEFLTYFQNEAQLEKSRLLSDRFSAERPKGSFSTLEIQRTEQGDSAMYLCASSAGLINSPLHFGNGTRLTVT.

This clonotype was observed at least ten times. CDR3 DNA: TGTGCCAGCAGTCCGGGCCTGACAGGGGTCAGAGCTAACTATGGCTACACCTTC. This encodes CASSPGLTGVRANYGYTF. This chain uses TRBV11-2 with TRBJ1-2; 8 nucleotides match TRBD1. Germline V gene sequence: CDR1 SGHAT, CDR2 FQNNGV. The V gene end was trimmed by 6 bases and the J gene end by 0 bases; junction bases not matched to a gene: 15. The CDR3 totals 18 residues.

The chain recombines TRBV5-8 with TRBJ2-1; 7 bases line up with TRBD2. The V and J ends lost 10 bases and 7 bases, in that order; junction bases with no gene match: 17. The CDR3 is made up of 15 amino acids. The germline gives CDR1 SGHTS, CDR2 YDEGEE. The CDR3 coding sequence is TGTGCCGACAAGAAGGGTCTAGCGGTCTTAAATGAGCAGTTCTTC. The encoded protein is CADKKGLAVLNEQFF. Filled out from reference TRBV5-8 and TRBJ2-1, the complete variable domain reads EAGVTQSPTHLIKTRGQQATLRCSPISGHTSVYWYQQALGLGLQFLLWYDEGEERNRGNFPPRFSGRQFPNYSSELNVNALELEDSALYLCADKKGLAVLNEQFFGPGTRLTVL.

This clonotype was counted at least ten times. V and J are TRBV2 and TRBJ2-3, with 12 nucleotides matching TRBD2. J lost 5 bases, V lost 7 bases, and 10 bases had no gene match. From germline, CDR1 is SNHLY and CDR2 FYNNEI. The CDR3 loop spans 16 amino acids. In nucleotides, the CDR3 is TGTGCCAGCACGCTAGCGGGAGGGCCGGGGGGAGATACGCAGTATTTT. It codes for CASTLAGGPGGDTQYF.

This clonotype occurred a few times. This rearrangement joins TRBV19 to TRBJ2-7; 14 bases are a match to TRBD2. V lost 4 bases to trimming and J lost 2 bases; unmatched junction nucleotides: 13. The CDR3 covers 19 residues. CDR1 and CDR2 (germline): LNHDA, SQIVND (reference sequence). CDR3 sequence: CASSKGLGGTSGSAYEQYF. CDR3 DNA sequence: TGTGCCAGTAGTAAGGGTTTGGGGGGGACTAGCGGGAGCGCCTACGAGCAGTACTTC.

This clonotype was seen at least ten times. The rearrangement uses TRBV11-2 and TRBJ1-2, with a tentative D call TRBD1 (5 bases). The ends were cut back, 0 bases at V and 5 bases at J, with 10 bases in the middle. This CDR3 region has 14 residues. The germline gives CDR1 SGHAT, CDR2 FQNNGV. The CDR3 DNA reads as TGTGCCAGCAGCTTAGACCCAGGGATGTATGGCTACACCTTC. It translates to CASSLDPGMYGYTF.

The table lists this clonotype with many counts. This sequence joins TRBV20-1 and TRBJ2-1; 13 bases are shared with TRBD2. The CDR3 spans 13 residues. V gave up 6 bases and J gave up 8 bases; unmatched junction bases: 4. Germline V gene lookup returns CDR1 DFQATT and CDR2 SNEGSKA (reference sequence). This CDR3 is CSAELAGGYEQFF. CDR3 DNA: TGCAGTGCGGAACTAGCGGGAGGGTATGAGCAGTTCTTC.